The source of this T cell receptor (beta chain) is a study of molecular identifiers for immune sequencing clone quantification. Ten or more counts support this clonotype. Naive CD8 T cells underwent sorting with the CD8+CD4-CCR7+CD45RA+ definition. Previously described methods and listed TCR primers were employed for the bulk TCR libraries. TCRdb reprocessed the PCR reads via MiXCR and lists one record per CDR3 protein. This table has about half a million distinct CDR3 sequences, about a fifth appearing once. Per germline, CDR1 MNHEY and CDR2 SMNVEV (reference sequence). The CDR3 length is 14 residues. V lost 3 bases to trimming and J lost 4 bases, with 9 bases between them.

The sequenced sample consisted of naive CD8+ T cells from blood, with Jurkat cell RNA spiked in. Regarding subset: FACS-sorted CD8+CD4-CCR7+CD45RA+ naive T cells. The chain links TRBV27 to TRBJ1-4; D gene ambiguous. The clonotype originates from a human donor in good health. Some libraries in this study had Jurkat cell RNA spiked in. The CDR3 region has the DNA TGTGCCAGCAGTTTCAGGCCAGTTAATGAAAAACTGTTTTTT. Protein: CASSFRPVNEKLFF.